The rows below give T cell receptor beta chains drawn from one sample of a study of blood T cells in healthy people across ages. TCRdb itself ran the 5' RACE reads through MiXCR, one entry per CDR3 protein. The sample lists 750,000 to 950,000 distinct CDR3 sequences; about 48% were seen once. Sequenced sample: blood. All receptors come from an older man in good health. The CDR3 runs from the conserved cysteine through the conserved F or W. A D gene is named only where the DNA matches it firmly. Part of the rows lack a size; the others show once, few, many or a class for expanded clones.

v_call	clone_size	d_call	j_call	cdr3_aa	cdr3_nt
TRBV19	NA	TRBD2	TRBJ2-1	CASSIPTSGLISYNEQFF	TGTGCCAGTAGTATACCTACTAGCGGGCTAATCTCCTACAATGAGCAGTTCTTC
TRBV5-1	few	NA	TRBJ2-7	CASSGGLLYEQYF	TGCGCCAGCAGCGGTGGGCTTCTCTACGAGCAGTACTTC
TRBV12-3/TRBV12-4	once	TRBD2	TRBJ2-3	CASSVTGLAGDRYAYF	TGTGCCAGCAGTGTCACGGGACTAGCGGGAGACAGATACGCGTATTTT
TRBV5-1	NA	TRBD2	TRBJ2-3	CASSLEPSGSSDTQYF	TGCGCCAGCAGCTTGGAGCCTAGCGGGAGCTCAGATACGCAGTATTTT
TRBV20-1	few	NA	TRBJ1-2	CSAVGPANYGYTF	TGCAGTGCAGTGGGTCCAGCTAACTATGGCTACACCTTC
TRBV29-1	NA	TRBD2	TRBJ2-1	CSGTSGRVMFF	TGCAGCGGGACTAGCGGGAGGGTGATGTTCTTC
TRBV4-2	few	TRBD1	TRBJ1-2	CASSLGQGEANYGYTF	TGTGCCAGCAGCCTGGGACAGGGGGAAGCTAACTATGGCTACACCTTC
TRBV20-1	NA	NA	TRBJ1-2	CSARDRLTGDPHGYTF	TGCAGTGCTAGAGATCGGTTAACGGGGGATCCCCATGGCTACACCTTC
TRBV20-1	NA	TRBD1	TRBJ2-7	CSAPRGQGNYEQYF	TGCAGTGCTCCACGAGGACAGGGGAACTACGAGCAGTACTTC
TRBV5-1	NA	TRBD2	TRBJ2-5	CASSSGLAGAGGETQYF	TGCGCCAGCAGCTCGGGACTAGCGGGAGCGGGGGGAGAGACCCAGTACTTC
TRBV10-3	NA	TRBD1	TRBJ2-5	CAISDRGQETQYF	TGTGCCATCTCAGACAGGGGCCAAGAGACCCAGTACTTC
TRBV6-5	once	TRBD1	TRBJ1-1	CASRRDRVDTEAFF	TGTGCCAGCAGGCGGGACAGGGTGGACACTGAAGCTTTCTTT
TRBV7-6	NA	NA	TRBJ2-5	CASNGEGSQETQYF	TGTGCCAGCAACGGAGAAGGCAGCCAAGAGACCCAGTACTTC
TRBV28	NA	NA	TRBJ1-2	CASHDGNYGYTF	TGTGCCAGCCACGACGGAAACTATGGCTACACCTTC
TRBV6-6	NA	TRBD1	TRBJ2-7	CASSSTDRGLKTYEQYF	TGTGCCAGCAGTTCCACGGACAGGGGGCTAAAAACCTACGAGCAGTACTTC
TRBV29-1	NA	NA	TRBJ2-7	CSVGYSSSYEQYF	TGCAGCGTTGGATACAGCTCTTCCTACGAGCAGTACTTC
TRBV12-3/TRBV12-4	NA	NA	TRBJ1-5	CASSIQSNQPQHF	TGTGCCAGCAGTATACAGAGCAATCAGCCCCAGCATTTT
TRBV28	NA	TRBD2	TRBJ2-7	CASSFVAGDSYEQYF	TGTGCCAGCAGTTTTGTAGCGGGGGACTCCTACGAGCAGTACTTC
TRBV6-1	many	NA	TRBJ2-7	CASFASYEQYF	TGTGCCAGCTTCGCTAGCTACGAGCAGTACTTC
TRBV12-3/TRBV12-4	once	NA	TRBJ2-3	CASSSGDWTDTQYF	TGTGCCAGCAGTTCCGGGGACTGGACAGATACGCAGTATTTT
TRBV25-1	NA	NA	TRBJ1-3	CASSTVPLGTIYF	TGTGCCAGCTCTACCGTCCCGCTTGGCACCATATATTTT
TRBV6-1	NA	TRBD1	TRBJ2-6	CATGQTSSGANALTF	TGTGCCACGGGACAGACCAGCTCTGGGGCCAACGCCCTGACTTTC
TRBV29-1	NA	NA	TRBJ2-7	CSALGGYEQYF	TGCAGCGCCCTGGGGGGCTACGAGCAGTACTTC
TRBV15	NA	NA	TRBJ2-3	CATSRDRGSVDTQYF	TGTGCCACCAGCAGAGACAGGGGTTCGGTAGATACGCAGTATTTT
TRBV29-1	NA	NA	TRBJ2-7	CSVEAGGRYSYEQYF	TGCAGCGTTGAGGCCGGGGGCCGCTACTCCTACGAGCAGTACTTC
TRBV28	NA	NA	TRBJ1-4	CASSSQGGGTNEKLFF	TGTGCCAGCAGTTCCCAGGGAGGCGGAACTAATGAAAAACTGTTTTTT
TRBV27	few	NA	TRBJ2-7	CASSPHRTVGYEQYF	TGTGCCAGCAGTCCCCACCGGACCGTAGGGTACGAGCAGTACTTC
TRBV5-1	few	TRBD2	TRBJ2-2	CASSPSGTNTGELFF	TGTGCCAGCAGCCCGAGCGGGACGAACACCGGGGAGCTGTTTTTT
TRBV3-1	NA	NA	TRBJ1-1	CASSPGWGTEAFF	TGTGCCAGCAGCCCAGGGTGGGGCACTGAAGCTTTCTTT
TRBV20-1	NA	TRBD2	TRBJ2-7	CSVTQAGGLYEQYF	TGCAGTGTGACACAGGCGGGAGGGTTGTACGAGCAGTACTTC
TRBV5-1	NA	NA	TRBJ2-6	CASSVLANVLTF	TGCGCCAGCAGCGTGCTGGCCAACGTCCTGACTTTC
TRBV7-9	NA	NA	TRBJ2-7	CASSLAGGLRNEQYF	TGTGCCAGCAGCTTAGCCGGTGGCCTAAGGAACGAGCAGTACTTC
TRBV20-1	NA	TRBD1	TRBJ1-5	CSASVTTGQGNQPQHF	TGCAGTGCTAGTGTCACAACAGGACAGGGCAACCAGCCCCAGCATTTT
TRBV5-1	NA	TRBD2	TRBJ2-2	CASNIAGTNTGELFF	TGCGCCAGCAATATAGCGGGAACGAACACCGGGGAGCTGTTTTTT